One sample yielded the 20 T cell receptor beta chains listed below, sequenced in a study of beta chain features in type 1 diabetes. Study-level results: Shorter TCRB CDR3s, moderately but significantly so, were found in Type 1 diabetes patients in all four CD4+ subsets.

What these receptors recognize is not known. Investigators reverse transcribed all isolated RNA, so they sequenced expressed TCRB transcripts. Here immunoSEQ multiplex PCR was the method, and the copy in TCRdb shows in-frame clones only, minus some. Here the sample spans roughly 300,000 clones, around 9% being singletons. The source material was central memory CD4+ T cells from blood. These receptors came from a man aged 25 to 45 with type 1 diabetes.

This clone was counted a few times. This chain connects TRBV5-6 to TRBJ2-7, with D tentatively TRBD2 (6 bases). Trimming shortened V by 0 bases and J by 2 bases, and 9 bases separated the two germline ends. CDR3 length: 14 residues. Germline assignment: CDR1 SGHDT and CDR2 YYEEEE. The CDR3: CASSLGIAAYEQYF. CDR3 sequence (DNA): TGTGCCAGCAGCTTGGGCATAGCGGCCTACGAGCAGTACTTC.

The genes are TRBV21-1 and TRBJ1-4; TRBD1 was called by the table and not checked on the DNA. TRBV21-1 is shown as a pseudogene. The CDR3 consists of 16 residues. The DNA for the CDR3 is TGTGCCAGCAGCAAAGATGAGGGGGCAACTAATGAAAAACTGTTTTTT. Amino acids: CASSKDEGATNEKLFF.

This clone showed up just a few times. The CDR3, as DNA: TGTGCCAGCAGCGTTCCGGGTCACTATGGCTACACCTTC. Translating gives CASSVPGHYGYTF. V and J are TRBV9 and TRBJ1-2; D is ambiguous. Germline values: CDR1 SGDLS, CDR2 YYNGEE. This CDR3 is 13 amino acids long. The germline V and J ends were trimmed by 2 bases and 3 bases, with 8 bases remaining between them.

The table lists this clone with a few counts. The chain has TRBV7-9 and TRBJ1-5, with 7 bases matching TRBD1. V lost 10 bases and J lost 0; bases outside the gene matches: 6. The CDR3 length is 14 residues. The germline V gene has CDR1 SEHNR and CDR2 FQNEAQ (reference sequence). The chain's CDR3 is CATGGHTSNQPQHF. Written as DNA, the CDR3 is TGTGCCACAGGGGGACACACTAGCAATCAGCCCCAGCATTTT.

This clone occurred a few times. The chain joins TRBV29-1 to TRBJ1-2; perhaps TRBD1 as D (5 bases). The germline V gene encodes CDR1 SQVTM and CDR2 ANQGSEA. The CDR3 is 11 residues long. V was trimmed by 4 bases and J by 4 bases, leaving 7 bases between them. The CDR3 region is CSVGDVYGYTF. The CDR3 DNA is TGCAGCGTTGGGGACGTCTATGGCTACACCTTC.

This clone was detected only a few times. The CDR3 DNA reads as TGTGCCAGCAGCTTAGACAGGGGAGCCTACAATGAGCAGTTCTTC. Amino acid sequence: CASSLDRGAYNEQFF. The rearrangement joins TRBV7-2 to TRBJ2-1; 7 nucleotides agree with TRBD1. Germline V gene data show CDR1 as SGHTA and CDR2 as FQGNSA. This CDR3 is built from 15 residues. Germline trimming cut 1 base from V and 2 bases from J; bases unmatched to any gene: 2.

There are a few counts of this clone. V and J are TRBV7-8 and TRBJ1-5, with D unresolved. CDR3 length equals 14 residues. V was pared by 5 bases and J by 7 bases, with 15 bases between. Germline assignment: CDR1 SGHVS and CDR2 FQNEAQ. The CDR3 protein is CASSPVAGIQPQHF. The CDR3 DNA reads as TGTGCCAGCAGCCCTGTAGCCGGGATCCAGCCCCAGCATTTT.

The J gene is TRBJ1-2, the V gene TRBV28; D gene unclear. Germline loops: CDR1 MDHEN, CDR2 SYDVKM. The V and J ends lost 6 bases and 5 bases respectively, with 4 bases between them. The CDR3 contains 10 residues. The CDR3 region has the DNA TGTGCCAGCAGGCGATATGGCTACACCTTC. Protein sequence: CASRRYGYTF.

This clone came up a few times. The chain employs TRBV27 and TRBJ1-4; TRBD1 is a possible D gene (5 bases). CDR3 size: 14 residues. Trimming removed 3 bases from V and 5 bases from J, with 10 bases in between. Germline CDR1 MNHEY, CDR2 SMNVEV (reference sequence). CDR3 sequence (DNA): TGTGCCAGCAGTTTGAGGAGGGGAAATGAAAAACTGTTTTTT. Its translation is CASSLRRGNEKLFF.

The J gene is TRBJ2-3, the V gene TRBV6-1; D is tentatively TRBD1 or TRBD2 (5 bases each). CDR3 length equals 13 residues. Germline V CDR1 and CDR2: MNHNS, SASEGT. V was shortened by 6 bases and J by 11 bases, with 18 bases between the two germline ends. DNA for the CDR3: TGTGCCAGCAGCGACCCGGGAAGGGGTGAGCAGTATTTT. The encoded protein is CASSDPGRGEQYF.

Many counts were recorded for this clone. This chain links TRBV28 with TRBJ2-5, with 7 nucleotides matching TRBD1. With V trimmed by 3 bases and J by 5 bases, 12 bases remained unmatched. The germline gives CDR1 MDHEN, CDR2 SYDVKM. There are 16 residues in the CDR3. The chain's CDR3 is CASSFRQGIIWETQYF. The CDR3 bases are TGTGCCAGCAGTTTCAGACAGGGAATCATTTGGGAGACCCAGTACTTC.

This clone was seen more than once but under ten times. This CDR3 is CASRDADGRNEKLFF. As DNA, the CDR3 is TGTGCCAGCAGGGACGCGGACGGTCGGAATGAAAAACTGTTTTTT. V and J are TRBV6-5 and TRBJ1-4; no clear D gene. Per the germline V gene, CDR1 is MNHEY and CDR2 is SVGAGI. The CDR3 covers 15 residues. Trimming took off 6 bases at V and 5 bases at J, with 16 bases between the two ends.

In DNA, the CDR3 is TGTGCCAGCAGTTATGCCATGGGGGGAACTAACTATGGCTACACCTTC. This sequence encodes CASSYAMGGTNYGYTF. The rearrangement joins TRBV6-6 to TRBJ1-2; D possibly corresponds to TRBD1 (5 bases). CDR3 length: 16 residues. Trimming removed 3 bases at V and 0 bases at J, with 14 bases between. Germline-derived CDR1 and CDR2 are MNHNY and SVGAGI (reference sequence).

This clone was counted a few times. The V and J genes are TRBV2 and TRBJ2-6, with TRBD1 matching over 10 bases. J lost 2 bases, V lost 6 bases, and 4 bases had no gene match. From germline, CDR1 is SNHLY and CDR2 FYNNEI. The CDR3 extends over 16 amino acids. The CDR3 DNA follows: TGTGCCAGCAGGCGACAGGGGGCCCCTGGGGCCAACGTCCTGACTTTC. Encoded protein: CASRRQGAPGANVLTF. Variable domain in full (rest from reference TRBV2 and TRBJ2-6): EPEVTQTPSHQVTQMGQEVILRCVPISNHLYFYWYRQILGQKVEFLVSFYNNEISEKSEIFDDQFSVERPDGSNFTLKIRSTKLEDSAMYFCASRRQGAPGANVLTFGAGSRLTVL.

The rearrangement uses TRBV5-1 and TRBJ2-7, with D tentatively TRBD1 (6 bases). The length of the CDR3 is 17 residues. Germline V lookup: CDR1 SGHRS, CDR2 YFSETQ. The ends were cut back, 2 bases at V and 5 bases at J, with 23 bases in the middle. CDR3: CASSFTQAGTPGHEQYF. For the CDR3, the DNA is TGCGCCAGCAGCTTCACCCAGGCCGGGACACCAGGGCACGAGCAGTACTTC.

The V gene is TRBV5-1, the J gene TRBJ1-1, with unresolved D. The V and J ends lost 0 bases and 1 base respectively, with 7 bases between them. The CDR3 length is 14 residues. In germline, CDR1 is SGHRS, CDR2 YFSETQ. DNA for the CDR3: TGCGCCAGCAGCTTGGGGGAGCAGAACACTGAAGCTTTCTTT. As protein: CASSLGEQNTEAFF.

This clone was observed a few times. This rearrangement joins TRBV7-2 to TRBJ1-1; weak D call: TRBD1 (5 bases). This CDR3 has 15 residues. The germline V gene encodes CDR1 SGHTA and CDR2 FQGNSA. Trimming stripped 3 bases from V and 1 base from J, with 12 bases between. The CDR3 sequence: CASSLGPGTNTEAFF. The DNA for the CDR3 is TGTGCCAGCAGCTTGGGTCCCGGGACGAACACTGAAGCTTTCTTT. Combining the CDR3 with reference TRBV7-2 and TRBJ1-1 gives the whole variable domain GAGVSQSPSNKVTEKGKDVELRCDPISGHTALYWYRQSLGQGLEFLIYFQGNSAPDKSGLPSDRFSAERTGGSVSTLTIQRTQQEDSAVYLCASSLGPGTNTEAFFGQGTRLTVV.

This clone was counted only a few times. The CDR3, as DNA: TGTGCCAGCTTTTACGAGCAGTACTTC. Its translation is CASFYEQYF. The genes are TRBV11-3 and TRBJ2-7; D unclear. In germline, CDR1 is SGHNT, CDR2 YENEEA. The V end lost 8 bases, the J end lost 4 bases, and 3 bases lay between the germline ends. This CDR3 has 9 amino acids.

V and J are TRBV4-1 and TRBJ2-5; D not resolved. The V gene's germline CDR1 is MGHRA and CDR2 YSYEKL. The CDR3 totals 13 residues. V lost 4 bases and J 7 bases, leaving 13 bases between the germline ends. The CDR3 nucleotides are TGCGCCAGCAGCCCGGAGCCGGTCGGGACCCAGTACTTC. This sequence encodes CASSPEPVGTQYF.

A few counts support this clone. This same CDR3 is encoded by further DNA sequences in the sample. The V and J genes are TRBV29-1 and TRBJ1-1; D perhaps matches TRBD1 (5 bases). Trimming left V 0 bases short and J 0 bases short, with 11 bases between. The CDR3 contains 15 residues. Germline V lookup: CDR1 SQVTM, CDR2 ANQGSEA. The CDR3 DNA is TGCAGCGTTGAAGATCGTGGGACCGTGAACACTGAAGCTTTCTTT. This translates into CSVEDRGTVNTEAFF.